This T cell receptor beta chain derives from a study of lymphopenia after photon versus proton radiotherapy. Clones were read by immunoSEQ multiplex PCR, and TCRdb kept only the in-frame ones, dropping some. The sample holds 5,300 or so clones, roughly 91% seen once. Findings of the study overall: Relative stability marked proton patients; photon patients lost diversity and naive cells. Oligoclonal CD8+ Temra expansion after nadir drove photon patients' diversity drop. Larger post-nadir TCR diversity loss correlated inversely with survival in deceased patients. Authors raise, but do not show, better survival with proton therapy.

Details on this clone: Antigen unknown.

Germline V CDR1 and CDR2: LNHDA, SQIVND (reference sequence). Trimming took off 4 bases at V and 1 base at J, with 8 bases between the two ends. CDR3 size: 13 residues. The TCR originated in a man younger than 40 with gastric cancer. Sequences were derived from peripheral blood, sampled from a patient treated with photon-based radiotherapy. The chain couples TRBV19 to TRBJ2-7; no reliable D call. The CDR3 here is CASSNAVSYEQYF. The CDR3, as DNA: TGTGCCAGTAGTAACGCAGTTTCCTACGAGCAGTACTTC.